This T cell receptor beta chain was captured by sequencing in a study of vaccination and CD4 T cells after COVID-19. Turning to the study itself: The peptides that stimulated the cells were overlapping spike peptides from SARS-CoV-2, HCoV-NL63, HCoV-OC43 and HCoV-229E.

Treatment meaning: roughly 10-day PBMC culture with coronavirus spike peptide pools or control peptides (ViraFEST assay). Trimming left V 6 bases short and J 4 bases short, with 11 bases between. The germline CDR1 and CDR2 sequences are SNHLY and FYNNEI. The CDR3 sequence is 13 residues long. The Oncomine TCR Beta short-read assay sequenced DNA from cultured CD4+ T cells. TCRdb ran MiXCR on the PCR reads and lists one entry per CDR3 protein. The sample yields some 14,000 distinct CDR3 sequences, 35% seen once. To note about this clonotype: Its cognate antigen is unknown.

Sequencing was carried out using CD4+ T cells from blood, cultured in vitro. V usage is TRBV2 and J usage is TRBJ2-3; D gene ambiguous. The receptor's source is a human donor who had recovered from COVID-19. The CDR3 reads CASRADGPDTQYF. The CDR3, as DNA: TGTGCCAGCAGGGCCGATGGCCCAGATACGCAGTATTTT.